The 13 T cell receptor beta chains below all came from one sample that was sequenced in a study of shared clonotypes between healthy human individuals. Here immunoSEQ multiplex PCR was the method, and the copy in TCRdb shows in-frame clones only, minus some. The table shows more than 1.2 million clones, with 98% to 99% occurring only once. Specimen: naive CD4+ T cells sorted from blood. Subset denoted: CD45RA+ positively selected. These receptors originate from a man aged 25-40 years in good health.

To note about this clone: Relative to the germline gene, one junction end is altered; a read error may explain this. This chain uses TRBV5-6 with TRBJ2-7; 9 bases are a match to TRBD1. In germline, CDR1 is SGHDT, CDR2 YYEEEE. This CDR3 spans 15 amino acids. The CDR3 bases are TGTGCCAGCAGCTTGGTTTTGAGGGGGGACAGGGCCTTTGAATTC. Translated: CASSLVLRGDRAFEF.

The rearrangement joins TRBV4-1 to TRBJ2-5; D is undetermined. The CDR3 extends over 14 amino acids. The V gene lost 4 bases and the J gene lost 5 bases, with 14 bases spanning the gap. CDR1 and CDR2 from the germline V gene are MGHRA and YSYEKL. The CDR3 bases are TGCGCCAGCAGCCTTACGGTGTTAGGGGAGACCCAGTACTTC. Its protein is CASSLTVLGETQYF.

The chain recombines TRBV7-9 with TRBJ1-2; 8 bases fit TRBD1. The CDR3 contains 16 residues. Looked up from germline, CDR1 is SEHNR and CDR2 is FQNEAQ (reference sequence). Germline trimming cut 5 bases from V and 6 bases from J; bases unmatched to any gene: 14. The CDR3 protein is CASSPRRTGRLDGYTF. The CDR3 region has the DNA TGTGCCAGCAGCCCTCGACGGACAGGGCGATTGGATGGCTACACCTTC.

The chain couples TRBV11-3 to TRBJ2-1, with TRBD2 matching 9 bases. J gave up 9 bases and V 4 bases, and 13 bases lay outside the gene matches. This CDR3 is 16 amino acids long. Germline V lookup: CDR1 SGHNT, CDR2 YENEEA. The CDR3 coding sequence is TGTGCCAGCAGCTACGGGCTAGCGGGAAAAAGAGGTGAGCAGTTCTTC. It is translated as CASSYGLAGKRGEQFF. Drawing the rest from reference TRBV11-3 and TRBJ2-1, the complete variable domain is EAGVVQSPRYKIIEKKQPVAFWCNPISGHNTLYWYLQNLGQGPELLIRYENEEAVDDSQLPKDRFSAERLKGVDSTLKIQPAELGDSAVYLCASSYGLAGKRGEQFFGPGTRLTVL.

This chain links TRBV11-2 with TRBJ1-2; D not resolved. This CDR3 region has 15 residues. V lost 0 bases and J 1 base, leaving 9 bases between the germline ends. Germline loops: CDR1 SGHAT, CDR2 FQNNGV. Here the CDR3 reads CASSLDLGLNYGYTF. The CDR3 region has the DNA TGTGCCAGCAGCTTAGATCTCGGTCTTAACTATGGCTACACCTTC. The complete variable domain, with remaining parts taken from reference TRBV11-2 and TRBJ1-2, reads EAGVAQSPRYKIIEKRQSVAFWCNPISGHATLYWYQQILGQGPKLLIQFQNNGVVDDSQLPKDRFSAERLKGVDSTLKIQPAKLEDSAVYLCASSLDLGLNYGYTFGSGTRLTVV.

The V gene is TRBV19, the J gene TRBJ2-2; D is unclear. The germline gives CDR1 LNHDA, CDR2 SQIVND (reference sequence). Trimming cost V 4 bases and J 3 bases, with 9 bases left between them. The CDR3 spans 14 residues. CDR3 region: CASSTDTYTGELFF. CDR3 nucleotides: TGTGCCAGTAGTACAGACACGTACACCGGGGAGCTGTTTTTT.

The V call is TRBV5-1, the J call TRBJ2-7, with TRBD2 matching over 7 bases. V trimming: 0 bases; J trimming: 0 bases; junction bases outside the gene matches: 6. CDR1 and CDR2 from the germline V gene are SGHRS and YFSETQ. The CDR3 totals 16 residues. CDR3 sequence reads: CASSLATSVRSYEQYF. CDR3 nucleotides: TGCGCCAGCAGCTTGGCCACTAGCGTACGCTCCTACGAGCAGTACTTC.

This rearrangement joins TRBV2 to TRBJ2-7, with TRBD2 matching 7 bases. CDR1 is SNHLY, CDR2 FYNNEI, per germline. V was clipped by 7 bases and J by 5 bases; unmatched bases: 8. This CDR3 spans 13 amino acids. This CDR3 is CASTRDYLDEQYF. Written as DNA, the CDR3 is TGTGCCAGCACCCGGGACTACCTTGACGAGCAGTACTTC.

CDR3 bases: TGTGCCAGCCCTCGGCGGGGGAATGAGACCAAAAACATTCAGTACTTC. Translated: CASPRRGNETKNIQYF. The chain links TRBV9 to TRBJ2-4; TRBD2 aligns across 7 bases. Trimming removed 7 bases from V and 2 bases from J; junction bases left unmatched: 12. Germline V gene lookup returns CDR1 SGDLS and CDR2 YYNGEE. The length of the CDR3 is 16 residues.

The CDR3 region has the DNA TGTGCCAGCAGCTTAGCACCTGGGTCCAGGGAGCTGTTTTTT. It yields the protein CASSLAPGSRELFF. This chain links TRBV7-2 with TRBJ2-2; D not certain. The V and J ends lost 0 bases and 9 bases respectively, with 11 bases between them. Germline V gene data show CDR1 as SGHTA and CDR2 as FQGNSA. The CDR3 consists of 14 residues. Using reference TRBV7-2 and TRBJ2-2 for the parts outside the CDR3, the full variable domain is GAGVSQSPSNKVTEKGKDVELRCDPISGHTALYWYRQSLGQGLEFLIYFQGNSAPDKSGLPSDRFSAERTGGSVSTLTIQRTQQEDSAVYLCASSLAPGSRELFFGEGSRLTVL.

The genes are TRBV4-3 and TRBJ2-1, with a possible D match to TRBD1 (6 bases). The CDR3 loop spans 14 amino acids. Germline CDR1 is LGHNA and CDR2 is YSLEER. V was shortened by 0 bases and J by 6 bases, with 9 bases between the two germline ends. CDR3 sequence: CASSQDPGVNEQFF. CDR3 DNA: TGCGCCAGCAGCCAAGATCCAGGGGTCAATGAGCAGTTCTTC.

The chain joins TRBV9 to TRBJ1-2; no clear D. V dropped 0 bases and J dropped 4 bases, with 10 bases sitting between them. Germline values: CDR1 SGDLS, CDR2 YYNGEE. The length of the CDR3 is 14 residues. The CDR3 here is CASSVDGSAYGYTF. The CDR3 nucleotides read TGTGCCAGCAGCGTAGATGGGAGCGCCTATGGCTACACCTTC.

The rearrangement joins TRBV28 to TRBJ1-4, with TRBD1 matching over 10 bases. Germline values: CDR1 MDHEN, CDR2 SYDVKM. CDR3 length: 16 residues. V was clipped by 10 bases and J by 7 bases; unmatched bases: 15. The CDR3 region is CATHFPSGQGSEKLFF. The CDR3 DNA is TGTGCCACCCATTTCCCATCGGGACAGGGGAGTGAAAAACTGTTTTTT.